This T cell receptor (beta chain) appears in the sequencing data of a study of blood T cells in healthy people across ages. Together with a sample-barcoded 5' primer, a J-beta primer mix was included in a second PCR lasting roughly 6 to 12 cycles. Using its own MiXCR run on the 5' RACE reads, TCRdb lists one record per CDR3 protein. The data contain roughly 2 million distinct CDR3 sequences, about 50% of them seen just once; the ten biggest clones take up roughly 2%. The study drew donors from healthy Caucasian individuals in Russia aged roughly 6 to 100. Each individual donor underwent a draw of about 9.9 milliliters of peripheral blood. Each sample had at least 6 million PBMCs isolated. Trimming left V 5 bases short and J 7 bases short, with 17 bases between. There are 13 residues in the CDR3. From germline, CDR1 is DFQATT and CDR2 SNEGSKA (reference sequence). Notes on the study in general: The fall in TCR beta diversity per million T cells was roughly linear with age.

For this clonotype: What it binds is unknown.

The TCR comes from a woman aged 40 to 50 in good health. V usage is TRBV20-1 and J usage is TRBJ1-2, with TRBD1 as a possible D gene (6 bases). Sequencing was carried out using blood. CDR3 nucleotide sequence: TGCAGTGCTCCCAGGACAGTTGTCGTTGGCTACACCTTC. Translation: CSAPRTVVVGYTF.